This T cell receptor (beta chain) derives from a study of cytomegalovirus exposure and HLA in healthy donors. About the study: Caucasian-associated ancestry cluster membership applied to approximately 81% of 398 genotyped donors. Findings and caveats of the study: A previous analysis found most TCR beta V segments productive roughly 87% or roughly 30% of the time. Accounts indicate the classifier identified cytomegalovirus status with strong specificity and sensitivity.

To note about this clone: Its target is not known.

CDR3 length: 14 residues. Trimming cost V 4 bases and J 3 bases, with 10 bases left between them. Germline CDR1 reads SNHLY; CDR2 reads FYNNEI. The PCR made use of 60 Vbeta and 13 Jbeta primers. Some clones are missing from TCRdb's copy, which holds only in-frame ones; the method was immunoSEQ multiplex PCR. Among roughly 150,000 clones, about two thirds were seen once, and the ten largest hold more than 4%. Sample: PBMCs. The receptor was derived from a man between 60 and 75 years old in good health and CMV-seronegative. The J gene is TRBJ2-1, the V gene TRBV2, with a weak D call TRBD2 (6 bases). The CDR3 loop reads CASSVRRDYNEQFF. The CDR3 region has the DNA TGTGCCAGCAGTGTGAGGCGGGACTACAATGAGCAGTTCTTC. Drawing the rest from reference TRBV2 and TRBJ2-1, the complete variable domain is EPEVTQTPSHQVTQMGQEVILRCVPISNHLYFYWYRQILGQKVEFLVSFYNNEISEKSEIFDDQFSVERPDGSNFTLKIRSTKLEDSAMYFCASSVRRDYNEQFFGPGTRLTVL.